This T cell receptor (beta chain) was observed in a study of T cell repertoires in cytomegalovirus infection. Study information: Public TCR beta signatures were indicative of both CMV infection and a matching HLA type.

Study-level results: What dominated the ex vivo response were HLA-C-restricted CMV-specific TCR beta clonotypes. Totalled public TCR beta family frequency picked out people who carried CMV plus the relevant HLA.

This clonotype was seen many times. Its antigen is still unknown. MiXCR was run by TCRdb on the reads, yielding one entry per CDR3 protein. The sample lists 300,000 or so distinct CDR3 sequences, about 8.8% seen once, with about 2.3% in the top ten. Trimming took 5 bases from V and 5 from J, leaving 16 bases between them. The CDR3 is 15 residues long. Germline V gene lookup returns CDR1 SGHTA and CDR2 FQGNSA. The clonotype comes from a human donor in good health (CMV status not recorded). Some clones in this sample may be carry-over from other donors' samples. The chain employs TRBV7-2 and TRBJ2-1; D remains ambiguous. The sequenced sample was PBMCs. As DNA, the CDR3 is TGTGCCAGCAGCCCCGTAGGCGGCGCCAACAATGAGCAGTTCTTC. Its protein product is CASSPVGGANNEQFF. The full variable domain, completed using reference TRBV7-2 and TRBJ2-1, is GAGVSQSPSNKVTEKGKDVELRCDPISGHTALYWYRQSLGQGLEFLIYFQGNSAPDKSGLPSDRFSAERTGGSVSTLTIQRTQQEDSAVYLCASSPVGGANNEQFFGPGTRLTVL.